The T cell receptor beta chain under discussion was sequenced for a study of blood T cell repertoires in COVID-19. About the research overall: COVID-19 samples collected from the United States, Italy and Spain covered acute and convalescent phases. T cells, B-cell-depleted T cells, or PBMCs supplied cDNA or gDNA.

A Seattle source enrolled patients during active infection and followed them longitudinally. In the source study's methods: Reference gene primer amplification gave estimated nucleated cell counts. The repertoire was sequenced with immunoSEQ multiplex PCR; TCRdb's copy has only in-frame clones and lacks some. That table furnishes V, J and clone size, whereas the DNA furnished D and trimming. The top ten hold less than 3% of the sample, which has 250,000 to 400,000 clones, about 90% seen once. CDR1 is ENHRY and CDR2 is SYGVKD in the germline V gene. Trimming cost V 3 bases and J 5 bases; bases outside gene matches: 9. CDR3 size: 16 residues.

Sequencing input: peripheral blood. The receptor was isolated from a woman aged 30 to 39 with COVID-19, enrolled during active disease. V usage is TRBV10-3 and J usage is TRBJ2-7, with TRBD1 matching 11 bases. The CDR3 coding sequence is TGTGCCATCAGTGATGGTTCCGGGACAGGGGGTGACGAGCAGTACTTC. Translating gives CAISDGSGTGGDEQYF.